This T cell receptor (beta chain) is drawn from a study of circulating and synovial CD4+ cells in juvenile arthritis. This table comes from immunoSEQ multiplex PCR, and its TCRdb copy is limited to in-frame clones, with some not included. The sample has around 32,000 clones; roughly 95% are singletons. Samples derive from patients with active juvenile idiopathic arthritis. The sample consisted of CD4+ T cells from blood. This clonotype was obtained from a human donor with juvenile idiopathic arthritis.

Written as DNA, the CDR3 is TGTGCCAGCAGTTTATTCAGGGGGCAAGAGCAGTACTTC. It is translated as CASSLFRGQEQYF. This chain joins TRBV28 and TRBJ2-7; 8 bases agree with TRBD1. J gave up 7 bases and V 1 base, and 3 bases lay outside the gene matches. The CDR3 extends over 13 amino acids. The V gene's germline CDR1 is MDHEN and CDR2 SYDVKM.